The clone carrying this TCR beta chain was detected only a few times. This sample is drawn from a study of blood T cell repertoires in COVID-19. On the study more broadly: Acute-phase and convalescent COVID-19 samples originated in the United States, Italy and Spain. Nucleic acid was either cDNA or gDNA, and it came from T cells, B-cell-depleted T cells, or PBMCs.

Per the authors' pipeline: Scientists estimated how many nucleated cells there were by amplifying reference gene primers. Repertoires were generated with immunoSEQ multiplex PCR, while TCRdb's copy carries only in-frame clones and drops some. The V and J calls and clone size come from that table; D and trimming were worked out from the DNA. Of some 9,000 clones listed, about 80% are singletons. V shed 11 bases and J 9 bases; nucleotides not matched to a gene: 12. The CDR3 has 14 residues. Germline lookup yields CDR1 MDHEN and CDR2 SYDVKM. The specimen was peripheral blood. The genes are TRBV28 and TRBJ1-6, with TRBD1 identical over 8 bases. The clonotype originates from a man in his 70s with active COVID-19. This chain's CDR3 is CAWCPGQGASPLHF. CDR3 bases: TGTGCCTGGTGCCCGGGTCAGGGGGCTTCACCCCTCCACTTT.